These 23 T cell receptor beta chains came from one sample sequenced in a study of blood T cell repertoires in COVID-19. Profiling relied on immunoSEQ multiplex PCR, and the TCRdb table lists in-frame clones only, not all of them. Among 200,000 to 250,000 clones listed, roughly 80% were seen once. Sequencing used peripheral blood. The receptors derive from a woman of 80 years or more with COVID-19, enrolled during active disease.

The rearrangement links TRBV3-1 (or the pseudogene TRBV3-2) to TRBJ2-1, with D possibly being TRBD2 (5 bases). Germline CDR1 LGHDT, CDR2 YNNKEL (reference sequence). The CDR3 extends over 11 amino acids. V was clipped by 7 bases and J by 10 bases, with 11 bases between them. The CDR3 region is CASTSSSEQFF. The CDR3, as DNA: TGTGCCAGCACTAGCTCTTCCGAGCAGTTCTTC.

The chain is built from TRBV10-1 and TRBJ2-7; D remains ambiguous. CDR1 and CDR2 from the germline V gene are WNHNN and SYGVQD (reference sequence). Trimming removed 3 bases at V and 4 bases at J, with 4 bases between. The CDR3 sequence is 11 residues long. CDR3 sequence: CASSDGYEQYV. In DNA form, the CDR3 reads TGCGCCAGCAGTGACGGGTACGAGCAGTACGTC.

V is TRBV5-1 and J is TRBJ2-5; a weak D match, TRBD2 (5 bases). V dropped 2 bases and J dropped 2 bases, with 10 bases sitting between them. The germline CDR1 and CDR2 sequences are SGHRS and YFSETQ. CDR3 length equals 14 residues. This CDR3 is CASSLERTQETQYF. CDR3 bases: TGCGCCAGCAGCTTAGAGAGGACTCAAGAGACCCAGTACTTC.

This rearrangement joins TRBV18 to TRBJ1-1; TRBD1 might be the D (6 bases). The CDR3 runs to 15 residues. CDR1 is KGHSH and CDR2 is LQKENI in the germline V gene. The ends were cut back, 3 bases at V and 4 bases at J, with 15 bases in the middle. The CDR3 region has the DNA TGTGCCAGCTCACCGACATCCCAGGGGAGCACTGAAGCTTTCTTT. This translates into CASSPTSQGSTEAFF.

The rearrangement uses TRBV2 and TRBJ2-5, with D perhaps matching TRBD1 (6 bases). The germline V and J ends were trimmed by 4 bases and 7 bases, with 19 bases remaining between them. From germline, CDR1 is SNHLY and CDR2 FYNNEI. This CDR3 is 15 amino acids long. The CDR3, as DNA: TGTGCCAGCAGTGGGGTCAGGGGCGACAGCGGGACCCAGTACTTC. This sequence encodes CASSGVRGDSGTQYF. Complete variable domain (other parts from reference TRBV2 and TRBJ2-5): EPEVTQTPSHQVTQMGQEVILRCVPISNHLYFYWYRQILGQKVEFLVSFYNNEISEKSEIFDDQFSVERPDGSNFTLKIRSTKLEDSAMYFCASSGVRGDSGTQYFGPGTRLLVL.

The chain uses TRBV12-3 or TRBV12-4 and TRBJ1-4; a weak D match, TRBD1 (6 bases). The CDR3 is 12 residues long. Trimming stripped 6 bases from V and 8 bases from J, with 10 bases between. The chain's CDR3 is CASSLGTEKLFF. As DNA, the CDR3 is TGTGCCAGCAGCCTTGGGACAGAAAAACTGTTTTTT.

The sample holds a few counts of this clone. The chain employs TRBV18 and TRBJ1-5; 8 nucleotides line up with TRBD1. CDR1 and CDR2 (germline): KGHSH, LQKENI. With V trimmed by 3 bases and J by 4 bases, 5 bases remained unmatched. This CDR3 has 15 residues. DNA for the CDR3: TGTGCCAGCTCACCCTCGACAGGGGTGAATCAGCCCCAGCATTTT. Its protein product is CASSPSTGVNQPQHF.

The V call is TRBV30, the J call TRBJ1-5; 7 bases fit TRBD1. V lost 1 base and J lost 6; bases outside the gene matches: 15. Germline V gene data show CDR1 as GTSNPN and CDR2 as SVGIG (reference sequence). The CDR3 spans 17 residues. CDR3 in DNA: TGTGCCTGGAGTGGCGGGCAGGGGGGCGAGTTCAGTCAGCCCCAGCATTTT. Residues: CAWSGGQGGEFSQPQHF.

This clone occurred once. J is TRBJ1-1 and V is TRBV5-1; TRBD1 might be the D (6 bases). V lost 3 bases to trimming and J lost 2 bases, with 11 bases between them. This CDR3 comprises 14 residues. CDR1 SGHRS and CDR2 YFSETQ come from the germline V gene. DNA of the CDR3: TGCGCCAGCAGCTCAGGACAGTCCAACACTGAAGCTTTCTTT. This translates into CASSSGQSNTEAFF.

The V call is TRBV3-1 (or the pseudogene TRBV3-2), the J call TRBJ2-7, with TRBD1 matching 10 bases. The germline V gene encodes CDR1 LGHDT and CDR2 YNNKEL (reference sequence). The V segment lost 6 bases and the J segment 2 bases; nucleotides outside the gene matches: 4. This CDR3 spans 14 amino acids. The CDR3 DNA reads TGTGCCAGCAGAAGACAGGGGGCAACCTACGAGCAGTACTTC. Amino acids: CASRRQGATYEQYF.

This chain connects TRBV6-1 to TRBJ1-5, with 10 bases aligning to TRBD1. The germline V gene has CDR1 MNHNS and CDR2 SASEGT. The CDR3 loop spans 13 amino acids. Trimming cost V 7 bases and J 7 bases; bases outside gene matches: 4. The CDR3 coding sequence is TGTGCCAGCACGGGACAGGGGATCCAGCCCCAGCATTTT. This gives the protein CASTGQGIQPQHF.

This chain joins TRBV5-6 and TRBJ2-2; tentatively, D is TRBD2 (6 bases). Per the germline V gene, CDR1 is SGHDT and CDR2 is YYEEEE. V was shortened by 0 bases and J by 1 base, with 10 bases between the two germline ends. The CDR3 covers 16 residues. The CDR3 DNA is TGTGCCAGCAGCTTGGATGGAGGGCGGAACACCGGGGAGCTGTTTTTT. Translated: CASSLDGGRNTGELFF.

This chain links TRBV7-2 with TRBJ1-5; tentative D call: TRBD1 (5 bases). Germline CDR1 and CDR2: SGHTA and FQGNSA. V shed 6 bases and J shed 9 bases, with 30 bases lying between them. The CDR3 consists of 18 residues. CDR3 DNA sequence: TGTGCCAGCAGTCAGGTTAGGGGTGGACGCGGTTATACGAGGCCCCAGCATTTT. Translated: CASSQVRGGRGYTRPQHF.

The V gene is TRBV7-6, the J gene TRBJ1-6; 9 nucleotides line up with TRBD1. Germline CDR1 is SGHVS and CDR2 is FNYEAQ. The V and J ends lost 5 bases and 9 bases, in that order; junction bases with no gene match: 8. This CDR3 contains 15 residues. Here the CDR3 DNA reads TGTGCCAGCAGCATGGGACAGGGTCCGAGTTCACCCCTCCACTTT. Protein product: CASSMGQGPSSPLHF.

The count of this clone is one. The chain carries TRBV6-1 and TRBJ1-6; TRBD1 agrees at 7 bases. The CDR3 covers 16 residues. V dropped 1 base and J dropped 12; count of bases not matched to a gene: 12. The germline CDR1 and CDR2 sequences are MNHNS and SASEGT. CDR3 nucleotide sequence: TGTGCCAGCAGTGAAGTAACGGGACAGTTCAGATTACCCCTCCACTTT. The encoded protein is CASSEVTGQFRLPLHF.

This chain joins TRBV11-2 and TRBJ1-2; a possible D gene is TRBD1 (5 bases). This CDR3 is built from 14 residues. V was pared by 2 bases and J by 4 bases, with 11 bases between. The germline V gene encodes CDR1 SGHAT and CDR2 FQNNGV. The CDR3 DNA reads TGTGCCAGCAGCTTACCTGGGGCAATCTATGGCTACACCTTC. It yields the protein CASSLPGAIYGYTF.

V usage is TRBV19 and J usage is TRBJ1-4, with a tentative D call TRBD1 (6 bases). Trimming pared 8 bases from V and 5 bases from J, leaving 18 bases between. Germline assignment: CDR1 LNHDA and CDR2 SQIVND (reference sequence). The CDR3 has 15 amino acids. The CDR3 DNA reads as TGTGCCAGTGCCAACTACAGGGAACCGAATGAAAAACTGTTTTTT. It is translated as CASANYREPNEKLFF.

This clone appeared a single time. The gene calls are TRBV28 and TRBJ2-7; 12 bases fit TRBD1. Germline CDR1 MDHEN, CDR2 SYDVKM. Trimming at V came to 3 bases and at J to 5 bases, leaving 11 bases not matched to a gene. The CDR3 length is 17 residues. CDR3 nucleotides: TGTGCCAGCAGTTTGGGGGGGACAGGGGGCGCGGTCCACGAGCAGTACGTC. Its translation is CASSLGGTGGAVHEQYV.

The J gene is TRBJ2-3, the V gene TRBV5-8; D is ambiguous. CDR1 is SGHTS and CDR2 is YDEGEE in the germline V gene. This CDR3 is built from 15 residues. Trimming left V 7 bases short and J 3 bases short, with 18 bases between. The CDR3 sequence is CASHYAASRTDTQYF. In nucleotides, the CDR3 is TGTGCCAGCCATTATGCGGCTTCTCGAACAGATACGCAGTATTTT.

The gene calls are TRBV6-1 and TRBJ1-3; D unclear. Per the germline V gene, CDR1 is MNHNS and CDR2 is SASEGT. The CDR3 runs to 15 residues. Trimming removed 3 bases from V and 0 bases from J, with 9 bases in between. The CDR3: CASSETLSSGNTIYF. In nucleotides, the CDR3 is TGTGCCAGCAGTGAGACACTCAGCTCTGGAAACACCATATATTTT.

The V and J genes are TRBV5-8 and TRBJ1-1; D might be TRBD1 (6 bases). V dropped 0 bases and J dropped 4 bases, with 16 bases sitting between them. The CDR3 contains 16 residues. The germline gives CDR1 SGHTS, CDR2 YDEGEE. CDR3 residues: CASSLVLGAKGTEAFF. CDR3 bases: TGTGCCAGCAGCTTGGTCCTGGGGGCGAAGGGCACTGAAGCTTTCTTT.

This chain links TRBV15 with TRBJ2-7; tentatively, D is TRBD2 (5 bases). The germline gives CDR1 LNHNV, CDR2 YYDKDF (reference sequence). Trimming pared 0 bases from V and 10 bases from J, leaving 10 bases between. The CDR3 extends over 12 amino acids. CDR3 sequence reads: CATSRDRAVQYF. The CDR3 bases are TGTGCCACCAGCAGAGATCGAGCGGTACAGTACTTC. Using reference TRBV15 and TRBJ2-7 for the parts outside the CDR3, the full variable domain is DAMVIQNPRYQVTQFGKPVTLSCSQTLNHNVMYWYQQKSSQAPKLLFHYYDKDFNNEADTPDNFQSRRPNTSFCFLDIRSPGLGDTAMYLCATSRDRAVQYFGPGTRLTVT.

The V and J genes are TRBV6-5 and TRBJ1-4; a possible D gene is TRBD1 (6 bases). Germline V lookup: CDR1 MNHEY, CDR2 SVGAGI. With 2 bases removed from V and 6 bases from J, the gap between germline ends came to 10 bases. This CDR3 has 14 residues. The CDR3 here is CASSYDRTDEKLFF. Written as DNA, the CDR3 is TGTGCCAGCAGTTACGACAGGACGGATGAAAAACTGTTTTTT.